This T cell receptor beta chain was sequenced in a study of tumor and adjacent non-tumor tissue in lung cancer. RNA was extracted from bulk tissue without any cell sorting. This non-tumor lung sample came from over 3 cm beyond the tumor edge. A modified ARM-PCR protocol with three rounds of nested PCR amplified TCRbeta. TCRdb redid the calling of the multiplex PCR reads with MiXCR, one entry per CDR3 protein. The data hold some 80,000 distinct CDR3 sequences, with around 76% observed a single time. This CDR3 is 15 amino acids long. Trimming at V came to 4 bases and at J to 8 bases, leaving 9 bases not matched to a gene. Germline V lookup: CDR1 ENHRY, CDR2 SYGVKD.

V and J are TRBV10-3 and TRBJ2-5; 11 bases match TRBD1. This receptor was identified in a woman between 50 and 59 years old with non-small cell lung cancer. The source material was distant non-tumor lung tissue. This CDR3 reads CAISGGQGVRETQYF. CDR3 coding DNA: TGTGCCATCAGTGGGGGACAGGGGGTAAGGGAAACCCAGTACTTC.